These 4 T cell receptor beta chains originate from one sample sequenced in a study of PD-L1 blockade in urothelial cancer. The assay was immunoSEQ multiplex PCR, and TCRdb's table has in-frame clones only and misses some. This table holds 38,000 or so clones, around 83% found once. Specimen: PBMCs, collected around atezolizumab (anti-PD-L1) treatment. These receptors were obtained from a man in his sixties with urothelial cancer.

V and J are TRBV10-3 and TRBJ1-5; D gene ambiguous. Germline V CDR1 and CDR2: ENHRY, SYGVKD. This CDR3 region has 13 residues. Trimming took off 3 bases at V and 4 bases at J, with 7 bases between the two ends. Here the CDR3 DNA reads TGTGCCATCAGTGACTTATCTAATCAGCCCCAGCATTTT. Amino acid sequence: CAISDLSNQPQHF.

The CDR3, as DNA: TGCGCCAGCAGCTTGGTCTTCCCCCAGGATCTAAACTCGGATACGCAGTATTTT. Protein: CASSLVFPQDLNSDTQYF. The chain uses TRBV5-1 and TRBJ2-3; no firm D call. From germline, CDR1 is SGHRS and CDR2 YFSETQ. V lost 0 bases and J 6 bases, leaving 23 bases between the germline ends. This CDR3 has 18 amino acids. Looking up the rest from reference TRBV5-1 and TRBJ2-3 gives the full variable domain: KAGVTQTPRYLIKTRGQQVTLSCSPISGHRSVSWYQQTPGQGLQFLFEYFSETQRNKGNFPGRFSGRQFSNSRSEMNVSTLELGDSALYLCASSLVFPQDLNSDTQYFGPGTRLTVL.

The CDR3, as DNA: TGTGCCAGCAGCTTAGGTACAGGGGAAGCTTTCTTT. This sequence encodes CASSLGTGEAFF. The rearrangement joins TRBV11-2 to TRBJ1-1; D may be TRBD1 (6 bases). This CDR3 has 12 amino acids. CDR1 SGHAT and CDR2 FQNNGV come from the germline V gene. V shed 1 base and J shed 8 bases, with 8 bases lying between them. The full variable domain, with the rest looked up from reference TRBV11-2 and TRBJ1-1, is EAGVAQSPRYKIIEKRQSVAFWCNPISGHATLYWYQQILGQGPKLLIQFQNNGVVDDSQLPKDRFSAERLKGVDSTLKIQPAKLEDSAVYLCASSLGTGEAFFGQGTRLTVV.

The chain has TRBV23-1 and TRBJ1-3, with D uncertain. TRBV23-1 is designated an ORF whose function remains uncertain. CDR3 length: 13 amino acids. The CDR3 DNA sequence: TGCCCCCTGGTCCCTAGGTCTGGAAACACCATATATTTT. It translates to CPLVPRSGNTIYF.